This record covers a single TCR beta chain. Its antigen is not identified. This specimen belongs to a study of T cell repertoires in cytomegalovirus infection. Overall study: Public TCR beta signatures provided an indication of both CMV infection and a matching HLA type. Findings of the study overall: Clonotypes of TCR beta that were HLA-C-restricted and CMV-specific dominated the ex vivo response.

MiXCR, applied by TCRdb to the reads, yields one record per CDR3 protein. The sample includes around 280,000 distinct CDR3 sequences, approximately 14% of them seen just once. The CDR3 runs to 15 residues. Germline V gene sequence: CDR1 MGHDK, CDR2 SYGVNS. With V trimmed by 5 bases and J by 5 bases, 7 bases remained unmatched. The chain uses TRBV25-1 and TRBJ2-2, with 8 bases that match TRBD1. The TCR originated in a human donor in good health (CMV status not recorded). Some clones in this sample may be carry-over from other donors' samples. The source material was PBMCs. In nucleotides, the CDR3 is TGTGCCAGCAGTCCCCTGACAGGGGCGACCGGGGAGCTGTTTTTT. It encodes CASSPLTGATGELFF.